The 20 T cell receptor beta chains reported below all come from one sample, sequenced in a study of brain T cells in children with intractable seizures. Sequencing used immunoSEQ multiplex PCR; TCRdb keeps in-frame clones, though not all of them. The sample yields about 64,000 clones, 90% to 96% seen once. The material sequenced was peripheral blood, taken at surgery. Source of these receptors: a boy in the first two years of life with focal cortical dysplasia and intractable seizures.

CDR3 region: CASSLVSGQSGNTIYF. DNA for the CDR3: TGTGCCAGCAGCTTAGTCTCCGGACAGTCTGGAAACACCATATATTTT. The chain is built from TRBV11-1 and TRBJ1-3; D may be TRBD1 (6 bases). The length of the CDR3 is 16 residues. CDR1 is SGHAT and CDR2 is FQDESV in the germline V gene (reference sequence). V shed 1 base and J shed 1 base, with 11 bases lying between them.

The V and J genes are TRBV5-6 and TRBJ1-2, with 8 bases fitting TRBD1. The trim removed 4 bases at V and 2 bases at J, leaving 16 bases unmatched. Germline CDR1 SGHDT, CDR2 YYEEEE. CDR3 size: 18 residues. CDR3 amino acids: CASSPGTGGPRGNYGYTF. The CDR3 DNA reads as TGTGCCAGCAGCCCCGGGACAGGCGGCCCTAGAGGGAACTATGGCTACACCTTC.

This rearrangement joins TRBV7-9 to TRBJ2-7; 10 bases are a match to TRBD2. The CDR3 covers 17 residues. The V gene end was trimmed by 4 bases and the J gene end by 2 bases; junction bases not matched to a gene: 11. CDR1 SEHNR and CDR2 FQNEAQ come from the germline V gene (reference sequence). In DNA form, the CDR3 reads TGTGCCAGCAGCTATAACCCCTCTAGCGGGGGTACCTACGAGCAGTACTTC. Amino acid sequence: CASSYNPSSGGTYEQYF.

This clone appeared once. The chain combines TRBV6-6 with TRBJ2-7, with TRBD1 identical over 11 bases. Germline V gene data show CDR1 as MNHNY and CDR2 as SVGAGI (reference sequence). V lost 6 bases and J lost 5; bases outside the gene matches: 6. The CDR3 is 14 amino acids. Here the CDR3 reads CASSRTGGTDEQYF. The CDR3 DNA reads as TGTGCCAGCAGCCGGACAGGGGGCACCGACGAGCAGTACTTC.

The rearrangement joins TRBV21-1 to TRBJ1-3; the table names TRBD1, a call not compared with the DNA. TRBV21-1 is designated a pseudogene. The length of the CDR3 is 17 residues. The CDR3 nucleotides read TGTGCCAGCAGCAAAGCGCTCGAGGGGGCAAACGAAAACACCATATATTTT. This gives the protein CASSKALEGANENTIYF.

The CDR3 DNA reads TGTGCCAGCAGTTACTCTAGAGGGGGGCGCGAGACCCAGTACTTC. Protein product: CASSYSRGGRETQYF. The rearrangement links TRBV6-6 to TRBJ2-5; tentatively, D is TRBD1 or TRBD2 (6 bases each). V gave up 0 bases and J gave up 5 bases, with 13 bases separating them. CDR1 is MNHNY and CDR2 is SVGAGI in the germline V gene (reference sequence). The CDR3 runs 15 residues.

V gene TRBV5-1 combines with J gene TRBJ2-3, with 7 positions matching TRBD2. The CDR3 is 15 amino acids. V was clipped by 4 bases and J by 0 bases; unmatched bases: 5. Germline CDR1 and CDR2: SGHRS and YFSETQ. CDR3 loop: CASSIPSGSTDTQYF. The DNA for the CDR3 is TGCGCCAGCAGCATTCCTAGCGGTAGCACAGATACGCAGTATTTT.

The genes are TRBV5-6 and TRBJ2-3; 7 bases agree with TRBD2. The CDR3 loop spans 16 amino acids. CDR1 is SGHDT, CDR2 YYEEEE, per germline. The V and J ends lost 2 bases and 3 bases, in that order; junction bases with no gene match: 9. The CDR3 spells CASSLRSGGGTDTQYF. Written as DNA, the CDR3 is TGTGCCAGCAGCTTACGATCGGGGGGTGGTACAGATACGCAGTATTTT.

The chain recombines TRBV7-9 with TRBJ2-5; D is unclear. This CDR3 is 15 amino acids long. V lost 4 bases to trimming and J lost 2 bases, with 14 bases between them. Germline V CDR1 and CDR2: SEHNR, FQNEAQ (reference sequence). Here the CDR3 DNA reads TGTGCCAGCAGCTCACGCGGAGCCGGACAAGAGACCCAGTACTTC. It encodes CASSSRGAGQETQYF.

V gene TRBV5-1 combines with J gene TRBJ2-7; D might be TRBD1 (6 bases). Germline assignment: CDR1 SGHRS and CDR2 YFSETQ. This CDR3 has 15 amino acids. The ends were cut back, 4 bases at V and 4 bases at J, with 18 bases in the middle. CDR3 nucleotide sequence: TGCGCCAGCAGCCACACAGGGAGAAGTGGTTACGAGCAGTACTTC. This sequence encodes CASSHTGRSGYEQYF.

DNA of the CDR3: TGTGCCAGCAGCCAGTCCCCAAGCGGGGGCCCTACGAGGAATGAGCAGTTCTTC. Translated: CASSQSPSGGPTRNEQFF. The V and J genes are TRBV16 and TRBJ2-1; 8 nucleotides align to TRBD2. Germline V gives CDR1 KGHSY, CDR2 FQNENV. The CDR3 length is 18 residues. V shed 3 bases and J 7 bases; nucleotides not matched to a gene: 17.

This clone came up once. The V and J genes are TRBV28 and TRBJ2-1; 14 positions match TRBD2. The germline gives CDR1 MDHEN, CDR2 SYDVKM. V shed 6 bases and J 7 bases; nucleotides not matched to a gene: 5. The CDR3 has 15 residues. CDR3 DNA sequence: TGTGCCAGCAGGTCCGGGACTAGCGGGAGAAATGAGCAGTTCTTC. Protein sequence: CASRSGTSGRNEQFF.

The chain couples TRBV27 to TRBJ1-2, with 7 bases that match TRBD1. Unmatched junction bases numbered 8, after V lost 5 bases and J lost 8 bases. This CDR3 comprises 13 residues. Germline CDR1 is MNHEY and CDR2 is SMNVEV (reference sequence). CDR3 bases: TGTGCCAGCAGTCAACAGGGGTTAGGAGGCTACACCTTC. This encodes CASSQQGLGGYTF.

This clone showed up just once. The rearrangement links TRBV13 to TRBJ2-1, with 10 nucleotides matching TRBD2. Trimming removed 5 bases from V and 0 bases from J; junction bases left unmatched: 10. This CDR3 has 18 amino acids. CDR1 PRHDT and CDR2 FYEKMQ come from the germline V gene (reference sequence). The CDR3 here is CASSRRLSGGGSYNEQFF. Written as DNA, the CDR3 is TGTGCCAGCAGCCGTAGATTAAGCGGGGGGGGCTCCTACAATGAGCAGTTCTTC.

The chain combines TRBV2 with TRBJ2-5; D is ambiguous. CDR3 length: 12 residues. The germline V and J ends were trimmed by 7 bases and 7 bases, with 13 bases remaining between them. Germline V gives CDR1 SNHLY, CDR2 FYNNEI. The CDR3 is CASKEEVATQYF. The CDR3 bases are TGTGCCAGCAAAGAAGAGGTCGCGACCCAGTACTTC.

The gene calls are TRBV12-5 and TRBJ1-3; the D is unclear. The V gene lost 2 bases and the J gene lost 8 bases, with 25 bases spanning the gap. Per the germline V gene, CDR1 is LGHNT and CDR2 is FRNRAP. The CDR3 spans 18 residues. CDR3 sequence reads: CASGLLSAVGPTVDTIYF. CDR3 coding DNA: TGTGCTAGTGGTTTGCTATCAGCCGTAGGGCCCACTGTAGACACCATATATTTT.

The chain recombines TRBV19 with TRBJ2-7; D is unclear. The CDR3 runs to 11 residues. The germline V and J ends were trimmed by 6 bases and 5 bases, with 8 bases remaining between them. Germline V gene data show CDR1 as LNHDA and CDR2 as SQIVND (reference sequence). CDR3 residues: CASSGWNEQYF. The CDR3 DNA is TGTGCCAGTAGCGGGTGGAACGAGCAGTACTTC.

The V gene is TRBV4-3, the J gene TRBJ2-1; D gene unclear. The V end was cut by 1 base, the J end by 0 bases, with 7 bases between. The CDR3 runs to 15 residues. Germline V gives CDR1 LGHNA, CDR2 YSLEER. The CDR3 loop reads CASSQVSGSYNEQFF. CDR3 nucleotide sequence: TGCGCCAGCAGCCAAGTTTCGGGCTCCTACAATGAGCAGTTCTTC.

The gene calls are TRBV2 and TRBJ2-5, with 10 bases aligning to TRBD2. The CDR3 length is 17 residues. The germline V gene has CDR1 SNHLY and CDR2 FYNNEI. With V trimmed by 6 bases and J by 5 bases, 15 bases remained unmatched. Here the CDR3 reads CASSPRAGGPQEETQYF. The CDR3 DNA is TGTGCCAGCAGCCCGAGAGCGGGGGGGCCTCAGGAGGAGACCCAGTACTTC.

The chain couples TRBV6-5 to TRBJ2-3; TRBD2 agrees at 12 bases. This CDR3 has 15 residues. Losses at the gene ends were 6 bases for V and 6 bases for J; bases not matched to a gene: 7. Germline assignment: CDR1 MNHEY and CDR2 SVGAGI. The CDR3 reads CASSPLAGGVDTQYF. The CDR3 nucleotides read TGTGCCAGCAGCCCGCTAGCGGGGGGGGTGGATACGCAGTATTTT.